This TCR beta chain was sequenced in a study of vaccination effects on CD4 cells after COVID-19. Before any sequencing was done, the ViraFEST assay used viral peptide pools to expand antigen-specific CD4+ T cells. The culture ran for approximately 10 days before CD4+ T cells were isolated. Participants were given two doses of BNT162b2 or mRNA-1273 vaccine. Negative nucleocapsid antibody tests before and after vaccination confirmed no previous SARS-CoV-2 infection. Peptides at roughly 10 ug/ml and IL-2 at 10 IU/ml were added to two million PBMC per well. Each culture had half its medium swapped for IL-2 medium on days 3 and 7. Clones were sequenced by immunoSEQ multiplex PCR, and TCRdb holds only the in-frame ones, with some missing. The sample holds roughly 56,000 clones, 73% seen once. V was shortened by 4 bases and J by 5 bases, with 11 bases between the two germline ends. Per the germline V gene, CDR1 is WSHSY and CDR2 is SAAADI. The CDR3 sequence is 13 residues long.

Findings of the study overall: At late timepoints after vaccination, vaccine- and infection-induced clones shrank markedly.

As to this clone: What it recognizes is unknown.

The origin of this receptor is a human donor who received a COVID-19 vaccine. This rearrangement joins TRBV10-2 to TRBJ1-2; D gene unclear. The specimen was CD4+ T cells from PBMCs cultured with HCoV-229E spike peptides, collected after COVID-19 vaccination. In DNA, the CDR3 is TGCGCCAGCAGTGGGGTGGGCCTATATGGCTACACCTTC. Its translation: CASSGVGLYGYTF.